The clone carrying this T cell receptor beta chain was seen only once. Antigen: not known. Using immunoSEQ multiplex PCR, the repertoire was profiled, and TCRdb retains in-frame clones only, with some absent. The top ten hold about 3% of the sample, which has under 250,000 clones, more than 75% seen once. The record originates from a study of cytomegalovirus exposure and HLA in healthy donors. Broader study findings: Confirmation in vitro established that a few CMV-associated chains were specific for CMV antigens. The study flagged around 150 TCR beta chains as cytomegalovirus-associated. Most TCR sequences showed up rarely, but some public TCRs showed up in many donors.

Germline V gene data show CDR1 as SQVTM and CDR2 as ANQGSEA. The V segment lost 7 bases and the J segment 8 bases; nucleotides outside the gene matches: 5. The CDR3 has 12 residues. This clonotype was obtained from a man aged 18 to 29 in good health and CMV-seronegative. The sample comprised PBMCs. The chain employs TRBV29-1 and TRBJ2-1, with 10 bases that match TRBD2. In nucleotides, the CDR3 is TGCAGCGCCGGACTAGCGGACTATGAGCAGTTCTTC. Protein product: CSAGLADYEQFF.